This T cell receptor beta chain stems from a study of blood T cells in healthy people across ages. Study-wide results and caveats: PBMCs went unsorted, and a conclusive naive versus antigen-experienced comparison was therefore prevented. A roughly linear fall in TCR beta diversity per million T cells was seen with increasing age.

Combining a sample-barcoded 5' primer with a J-beta primer mix, a second PCR ran for roughly 7 to 12 cycles. All samples gave at least 3 million CDR3-containing paired-end reads. In TCRdb, the 5' RACE reads were re-called with MiXCR into one record per CDR3 protein. The table has about 830,000 distinct CDR3 sequences, roughly 60% seen once. Per sample, no less than 5 micrograms of total RNA were extracted. The CDR3 sequence is 13 residues long. Turning to this clonotype: Its antigen is unidentified. A junction end diverges from the germline sequence, so it may reflect a read error.

The source of this sequence is a young man in good health. The sequenced sample consisted of blood. V gene TRBV12-3 or TRBV12-4 combines with J gene TRBJ2-4, with 7 bases that match TRBD2. CDR3 in amino acids: CVSSRTSGNIQYF. The CDR3 coding sequence is TGTGTCAGCAGTCGGACTAGTGGTAACATTCAGTACTTC.